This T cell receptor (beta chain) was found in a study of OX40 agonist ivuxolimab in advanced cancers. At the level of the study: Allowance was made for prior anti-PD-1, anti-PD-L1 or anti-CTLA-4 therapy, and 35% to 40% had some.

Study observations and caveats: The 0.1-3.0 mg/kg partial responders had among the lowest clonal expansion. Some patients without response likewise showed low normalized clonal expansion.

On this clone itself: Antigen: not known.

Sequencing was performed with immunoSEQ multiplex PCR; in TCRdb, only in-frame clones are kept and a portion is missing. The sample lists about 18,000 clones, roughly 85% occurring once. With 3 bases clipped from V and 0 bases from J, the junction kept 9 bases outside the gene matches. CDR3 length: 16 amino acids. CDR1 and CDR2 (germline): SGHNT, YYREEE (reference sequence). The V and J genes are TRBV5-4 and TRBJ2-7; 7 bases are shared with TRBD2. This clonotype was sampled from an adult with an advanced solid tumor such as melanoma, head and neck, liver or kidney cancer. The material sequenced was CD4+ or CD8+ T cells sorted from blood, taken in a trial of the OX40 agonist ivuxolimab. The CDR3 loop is CASSWGGAPLSYEQYF. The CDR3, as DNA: TGTGCCAGCAGCTGGGGAGGGGCCCCACTCTCCTACGAGCAGTACTTC.